This T cell receptor beta chain was recovered during a study of blood T cell repertoires in COVID-19. Study-wide background: Samples taken during acute and convalescent COVID-19 were collected in the United States, Italy and Spain. The cDNA or gDNA used as material had been derived from T cells, B-cell-depleted T cells, or PBMCs.

This CDR3 region has 15 residues. The V segment lost 4 bases and the J segment 5 bases; nucleotides outside the gene matches: 9. Germline assignment: CDR1 SGHRS and CDR2 YFSETQ. Seattle researchers signed up patients amid active infection and tracked them longitudinally. As originally analysed: It was from reference gene primer amplification that nucleated cell counts were estimated. Profiled with immunoSEQ multiplex PCR; TCRdb holds only in-frame clones, not every one. D and trimming were read from the DNA, whereas the V and J calls and clone size are those reported in that table. The data contain hundreds of thousands of clones, around nine tenths of them seen just once; the ten biggest clones take up around 6.6%.

This TCR was sampled from a woman in her 70s with COVID-19, enrolled during active disease. The specimen sequenced was peripheral blood. J is TRBJ2-5 and V is TRBV5-1; 9 bases are shared with TRBD1. The CDR3 loop is CASSPETGGGETQYF. For the CDR3, the DNA is TGCGCCAGCAGCCCGGAGACAGGGGGTGGGGAGACCCAGTACTTC. Supplemented by reference TRBV5-1 and TRBJ2-5, the full variable domain reads KAGVTQTPRYLIKTRGQQVTLSCSPISGHRSVSWYQQTPGQGLQFLFEYFSETQRNKGNFPGRFSGRQFSNSRSEMNVSTLELGDSALYLCASSPETGGGETQYFGPGTRLLVL.